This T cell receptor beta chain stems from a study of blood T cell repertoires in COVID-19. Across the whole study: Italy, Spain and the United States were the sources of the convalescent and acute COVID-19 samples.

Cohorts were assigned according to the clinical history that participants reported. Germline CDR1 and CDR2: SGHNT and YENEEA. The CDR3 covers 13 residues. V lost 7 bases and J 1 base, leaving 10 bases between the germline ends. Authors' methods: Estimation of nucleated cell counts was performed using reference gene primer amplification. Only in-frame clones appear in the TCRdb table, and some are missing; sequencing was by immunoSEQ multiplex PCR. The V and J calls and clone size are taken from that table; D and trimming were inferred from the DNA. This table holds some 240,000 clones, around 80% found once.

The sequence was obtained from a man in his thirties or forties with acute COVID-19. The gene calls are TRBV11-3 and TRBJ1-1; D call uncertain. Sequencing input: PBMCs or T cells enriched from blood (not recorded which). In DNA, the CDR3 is TGTGCCAGCACCCCCACAGCGAACACTGAAGCTTTCTTT. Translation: CASTPTANTEAFF.